This T cell receptor beta chain was recovered during a study of blood T cell repertoires in COVID-19. Study information: Samples came from the United States, Italy and Spain, spanning acute and convalescent COVID-19. T cells, B-cell-depleted T cells, or PBMCs provided the cDNA or gDNA that served as material.

Authors' data handling: Cell counts per sample came from amplifying reference gene primers. The assay was immunoSEQ multiplex PCR, and TCRdb's table has in-frame clones only and misses some. The V and J calls and clone size come from that table; D and trimming were worked out from the DNA. The sample has roughly 150,000 clones; roughly 88% are singletons. The CDR3 sequence is 13 residues long. Germline CDR1 is LNHDA and CDR2 is SQIVND (reference sequence). Trimming cost V 7 bases and J 2 bases, with 11 bases left between them. The TCR comes from a human donor in a cohort sampled during active COVID-19. The source material was peripheral blood. The J gene is TRBJ1-2, the V gene TRBV19; TRBD1 is a possible D gene (5 bases). CDR3 coding DNA: TGTGCCAGTACCCCCAGGGTCAACTATGGCTACACCTTC. As protein: CASTPRVNYGYTF.